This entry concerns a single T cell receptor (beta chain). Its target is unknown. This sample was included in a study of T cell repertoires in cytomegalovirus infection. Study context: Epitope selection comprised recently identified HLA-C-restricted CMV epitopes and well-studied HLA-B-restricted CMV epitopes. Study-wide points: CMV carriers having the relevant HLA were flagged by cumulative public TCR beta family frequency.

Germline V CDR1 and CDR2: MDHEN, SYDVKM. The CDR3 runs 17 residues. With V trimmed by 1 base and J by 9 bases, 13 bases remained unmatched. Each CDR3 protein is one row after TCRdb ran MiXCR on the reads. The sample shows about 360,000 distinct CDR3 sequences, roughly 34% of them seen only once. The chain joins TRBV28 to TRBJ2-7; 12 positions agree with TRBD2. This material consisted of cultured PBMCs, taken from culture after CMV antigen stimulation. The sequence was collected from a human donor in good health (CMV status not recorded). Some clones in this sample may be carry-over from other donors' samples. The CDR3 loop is CASSLSTGLAGGLVQYF. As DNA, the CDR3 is TGTGCCAGCAGTTTATCGACCGGGCTAGCGGGAGGGCTAGTGCAGTACTTC.